Shown below are 27 T cell receptor beta chains from a single sample sequenced in a study of T-cell memory formation after mild COVID-19. TCRdb fed the 5' RACE reads into MiXCR, producing one record per CDR3 protein. The data show roughly 610,000 distinct CDR3 sequences, 15% to 20% seen once. Sequencing was performed on PBMCs or a T cell subset sorted from them (not recorded which). These receptors were collected from an adult woman who had mild COVID-19 (a few samples of this study predate the infection). Cell type and time point are not known.

Only a few counts were recorded for this clonotype. The chain joins TRBV14 to TRBJ2-7; D unclear. Trimming removed 1 base at V and 1 base at J, with 11 bases between. The CDR3 is 15 amino acids. CDR1 is SGHDN and CDR2 is FVKESK in the germline V gene. The CDR3 reads CASSQVLDRSYEQYF. The CDR3 DNA is TGTGCCAGCAGCCAAGTCCTAGATCGATCCTACGAGCAGTACTTC.

This clonotype appeared a few times. The genes are TRBV25-1 and TRBJ1-2; D gene ambiguous. This CDR3 has 15 amino acids. Germline CDR1 and CDR2: MGHDK and SYGVNS. V lost 1 base and J lost 6, with 15 bases in between. CDR3 sequence (DNA): TGTGCCAGCAGTGAATGGGCTACCGGGCTGAATGGCTACACCTTC. This codes for CASSEWATGLNGYTF.

There are many counts of this clonotype. V and J are TRBV7-9 and TRBJ2-7, with TRBD1 matching over 7 bases. CDR1 SEHNR and CDR2 FQNEAQ come from the germline V gene (reference sequence). The CDR3 is made up of 14 amino acids. After removal of 5 bases from V and 1 base from J, the junction contained 5 bases not matched to a gene. Written as DNA, the CDR3 is TGTGCCAGCAGCATCCGGGACAGATCCTACGAGCAGTACTTC. Translation gives CASSIRDRSYEQYF.

This clonotype was counted only a few times. The gene calls are TRBV29-1 and TRBJ2-2, with 12 bases fitting TRBD2. The CDR3 length is 15 residues. V lost 3 bases, J lost 3 bases, and 2 bases stayed unmatched. Germline V gene lookup returns CDR1 SQVTM and CDR2 ANQGSEA. In DNA, the CDR3 is TGCAGCGTTGAGGCTAGCGGGAGGGACACCGGGGAGCTGTTTTTT. It encodes CSVEASGRDTGELFF.

This clonotype appeared a few times. The chain recombines TRBV6-5 with TRBJ1-5; no clear D. V was cut by 6 bases and J by 3 bases, with 15 bases left in between. Germline assignment: CDR1 MNHEY and CDR2 SVGAGI. This CDR3 is 15 amino acids long. The CDR3 bases are TGTGCCAGCAGGATCTCAGTGGTAACCAATCAGCCCCAGCATTTT. Encoded protein: CASRISVVTNQPQHF.

The chain combines TRBV5-1 with TRBJ1-2; D is unclear. The CDR3 totals 14 residues. Germline V gives CDR1 SGHRS, CDR2 YFSETQ. V was trimmed by 3 bases and J by 6 bases, leaving 15 bases between them. The CDR3 region is CASSSSGSRDGYTF. Written as DNA, the CDR3 is TGCGCCAGCAGCTCCTCAGGATCTAGAGATGGCTACACCTTC.

In its sample, this clonotype was seen a few times. The J gene is TRBJ1-1, the V gene TRBV5-5; unclear D gene. V gave up 1 base and J gave up 10 bases, with 11 bases separating them. CDR3 length equals 12 residues. CDR1 is SGHKS, CDR2 YYEKEE, per germline (reference sequence). The CDR3: CASSLRGGRAFF. The CDR3 bases are TGTGCCAGCAGCTTGAGAGGAGGGAGAGCTTTCTTT.

This clonotype was counted only a few times. The DNA for the CDR3 is TGTGCCAGCAGCCAACTTCCCTGGAGGACCTTGAACACTGAAGCTTTCTTT. It yields the protein CASSQLPWRTLNTEAFF. This chain links TRBV3-1 with TRBJ1-1; no firm D call. Per germline, CDR1 LGHDT and CDR2 YNNKEL (reference sequence). This CDR3 has 17 residues. V shed 2 bases and J shed 0 bases, with 16 bases lying between them. Full variable domain (missing parts from reference TRBV3-1 and TRBJ1-1): DTAVSQTPKYLVTQMGNDKSIKCEQNLGHDTMYWYKQDSKKFLKIMFSYNNKELIINETVPNRFSPKSPDKAHLNLHINSLELGDSAVYFCASSQLPWRTLNTEAFFGQGTRLTVV.

This chain joins TRBV20-1 and TRBJ1-6, with TRBD1 as a possible D gene (6 bases). The CDR3 loop spans 14 amino acids. Germline CDR1 and CDR2: DFQATT and SNEGSKA (reference sequence). Trimming shortened V by 1 base and J by 5 bases, and 9 bases separated the two germline ends. The CDR3 is CSARGQGNNSPLHF. The DNA of the CDR3 is TGCAGTGCTAGAGGCCAGGGGAATAATTCACCCCTCCACTTT.

V usage is TRBV6-6 and J usage is TRBJ2-1; weak D call: TRBD1 (5 bases). V was pared by 5 bases and J by 7 bases, with 15 bases between. The germline CDR1 and CDR2 sequences are MNHNY and SVGAGI (reference sequence). This CDR3 has 14 amino acids. The CDR3 nucleotides read TGTGCCAGCAGTGCCGCTGGGGCATTGAATGAGCAGTTCTTC. Its protein is CASSAAGALNEQFF.

There are many counts of this clonotype. The chain employs TRBV7-2 and TRBJ2-2; 7 bases are a match to TRBD2. From germline, CDR1 is SGHTA and CDR2 FQGNSA. The trim removed 1 base at V and 6 bases at J, leaving 2 bases unmatched. The CDR3 consists of 14 residues. The CDR3 here is CASSLGLAAGELFF. The CDR3 DNA follows: TGTGCCAGCAGCTTAGGACTAGCTGCCGGGGAGCTGTTTTTT.

The V gene is TRBV24-1, the J gene TRBJ2-3, with D possibly being TRBD2 (7 bases). The CDR3 covers 14 residues. V was pared by 6 bases and J by 2 bases, with 11 bases between. Germline assignment: CDR1 KGHDR and CDR2 SFDVKD. CDR3 sequence (DNA): TGTGCCACCAGTCGAGCGGGACACACAGATACGCAGTATTTT. Protein sequence: CATSRAGHTDTQYF.

The chain links TRBV30 to TRBJ2-2, with 7 bases that match TRBD1. Looked up from germline, CDR1 is GTSNPN and CDR2 is SVGIG (reference sequence). After removal of 3 bases from V and 6 bases from J, the junction contained 7 bases not matched to a gene. This CDR3 is 14 amino acids long. CDR3 region: CAWRPGTAPGELFF. Written as DNA, the CDR3 is TGTGCCTGGAGGCCGGGGACAGCCCCCGGGGAGCTGTTTTTT. The whole variable domain, remainder taken from reference TRBV30 and TRBJ2-2, is SQTIHQWPATLVQPVGSPLSLECTVEGTSNPNLYWYRQAAGRGLQLLFYSVGIGQISSEVPQNLSASRPQDRQFILSSKKLLLSDSGFYLCAWRPGTAPGELFFGEGSRLTVL.

This clonotype was found a few times. This rearrangement joins TRBV5-1 to TRBJ2-7; the D gene is possibly TRBD1 (6 bases). CDR3 length: 13 residues. Between the trimmed V and J ends, which lost 2 bases and 12 bases, there was a span of 18 bases. Germline V gene data show CDR1 as SGHRS and CDR2 as YFSETQ. The DNA of the CDR3 is TGCGCCAGCAGCTTCGAAGGGGGAATAGAAATGTACTTC. Protein sequence: CASSFEGGIEMYF.

This clonotype was seen more than once but under ten times. V and J are TRBV5-8 and TRBJ1-5; 10 bases align to TRBD1. Germline V gene lookup returns CDR1 SGHTS and CDR2 YDEGEE. Losses at the gene ends were 4 bases for V and 0 bases for J; bases not matched to a gene: 10. CDR3 length: 18 residues. The DNA for the CDR3 is TGTGCCAGCAGCGCGCCGGGACAGGGGACGTATAGCAATCAGCCCCAGCATTTT. This encodes CASSAPGQGTYSNQPQHF.

The chain uses TRBV7-8 and TRBJ2-7; 12 bases are a match to TRBD1. The germline V gene encodes CDR1 SGHVS and CDR2 FQNEAQ. The V gene end was trimmed by 4 bases and the J gene end by 5 bases; junction bases not matched to a gene: 15. This CDR3 has 18 residues. The CDR3 reads CASSSRGQGAGRGNEQYF. In DNA form, the CDR3 reads TGTGCCAGCAGCTCCCGGGGACAGGGGGCTGGGAGGGGAAACGAGCAGTACTTC.

The gene calls are TRBV30 and TRBJ2-1; D is undetermined. The germline V and J ends were trimmed by 8 bases and 2 bases, with 16 bases remaining between them. The germline CDR1 and CDR2 sequences are GTSNPN and SVGIG (reference sequence). The CDR3 runs to 14 residues. The CDR3 protein is CAAQTLWPYNEQFF. Here the CDR3 DNA reads TGTGCCGCACAGACATTATGGCCCTACAATGAGCAGTTCTTC.

The sample holds many counts of this clonotype. The V gene is TRBV7-2, the J gene TRBJ2-3; maybe TRBD2 (5 bases). Germline V gene sequence: CDR1 SGHTA, CDR2 FQGNSA. The CDR3 runs to 15 residues. Trimming took off 5 bases at V and 6 bases at J, with 18 bases between the two ends. The chain's CDR3 is CASSPLERRWDTQYF. In DNA, the CDR3 is TGTGCCAGCAGCCCCCTTGAAAGGAGGTGGGATACGCAGTATTTT. The complete variable domain, with remaining parts taken from reference TRBV7-2 and TRBJ2-3, reads GAGVSQSPSNKVTEKGKDVELRCDPISGHTALYWYRQSLGQGLEFLIYFQGNSAPDKSGLPSDRFSAERTGGSVSTLTIQRTQQEDSAVYLCASSPLERRWDTQYFGPGTRLTVL.

The rearrangement uses TRBV5-1 and TRBJ2-7, with no clear D. This CDR3 has 14 residues. The ends were cut back, 0 bases at V and 1 base at J, with 8 bases in the middle. Germline CDR1 reads SGHRS; CDR2 reads YFSETQ. CDR3 in DNA: TGCGCCAGCAGCTTGGAGCCTCCTTCCTACGAGCAGTACTTC. Translation: CASSLEPPSYEQYF.

This clonotype has only a few counts. V and J are TRBV5-6 and TRBJ1-2, with D maybe TRBD1 (5 bases). Germline assignment: CDR1 SGHDT and CDR2 YYEEEE. Trimming removed 4 bases at V and 4 bases at J, with 26 bases between. This CDR3 comprises 18 residues. CDR3 protein: CASSQRPSGTMALYGYTF. As DNA, the CDR3 is TGTGCCAGCAGCCAGCGACCCTCTGGGACTATGGCCCTCTATGGCTACACCTTC.

The V and J genes are TRBV7-8 and TRBJ2-2; TRBD2 agrees at 12 bases. The trim removed 3 bases at V and 6 bases at J, leaving 5 bases unmatched. This CDR3 comprises 16 residues. Germline V gene data show CDR1 as SGHVS and CDR2 as FQNEAQ. CDR3 residues: CASSFFGLAGPGELFF. In DNA, the CDR3 is TGTGCCAGCAGCTTCTTCGGACTAGCGGGACCCGGGGAGCTGTTTTTT.

This CDR3 reads CASSWGTGPYNEQFF. The DNA of the CDR3 is TGTGCCAGCAGCTGGGGGACAGGACCCTACAATGAGCAGTTCTTC. The V gene is TRBV5-5, the J gene TRBJ2-1, with 8 bases fitting TRBD1. The CDR3 covers 15 residues. CDR1 is SGHKS and CDR2 is YYEKEE in the germline V gene (reference sequence). V was clipped by 3 bases and J by 2 bases; unmatched bases: 4. Full variable domain (rest looked up from reference TRBV5-5 and TRBJ2-1): DAGVTQSPTHLIKTRGQQVTLRCSPISGHKSVSWYQQVLGQGPQFIFQYYEKEERGRGNFPDRFSARQFPNYSSELNVNALLLGDSALYLCASSWGTGPYNEQFFGPGTRLTVL.

This clonotype was counted many times. The chain joins TRBV2 to TRBJ2-7, with a weak D call TRBD2 (6 bases). The germline CDR1 and CDR2 sequences are SNHLY and FYNNEI. The CDR3 is made up of 15 amino acids. V lost 1 base to trimming and J lost 6 bases, with 16 bases between them. DNA for the CDR3: TGTGCCAGCAGTGAAGAGGCCCGACTAGGAACCGAGCAGTACTTC. Translated: CASSEEARLGTEQYF.

This clonotype has only a few counts. The chain couples TRBV24-1 to TRBJ2-7, with D possibly TRBD2 on 6 matching bases. V lost 6 bases to trimming and J lost 5 bases, with 13 bases between them. This CDR3 is built from 13 residues. Germline CDR1 is KGHDR and CDR2 is SFDVKD. Here the CDR3 DNA reads TGTGCCACCAGTAGAGGGACTGCGGACGAGCAGTACTTC. Translation: CATSRGTADEQYF.

This clonotype appeared a few times. The V call is TRBV11-2, the J call TRBJ1-6; a possible D gene is TRBD1 (6 bases). The CDR3 sequence is 15 residues long. The V end lost 2 bases, the J end lost 11 bases, and 16 bases lay between the germline ends. Germline-derived CDR1 and CDR2 are SGHAT and FQNNGV. The CDR3 loop reads CASSLLATGQPPLHF. The CDR3 nucleotides are TGTGCCAGCAGCTTACTCGCGACAGGTCAGCCACCCCTCCACTTT.

This clonotype appeared a few times. This chain links TRBV27 with TRBJ1-2; TRBD1 agrees at 7 bases. In germline, CDR1 is MNHEY, CDR2 SMNVEV (reference sequence). CDR3 length: 13 residues. Trimming cost V 9 bases and J 4 bases; bases outside gene matches: 8. This CDR3 is CASQFRGGYGYTF. The DNA for the CDR3 is TGTGCCAGTCAATTCAGGGGGGGCTATGGCTACACCTTC.

This clonotype was detected a few times. This chain joins TRBV27 and TRBJ2-6; the match to TRBD2 covers 7 bases. Germline trimming cut 0 bases from V and 2 bases from J; bases unmatched to any gene: 7. Germline lookup yields CDR1 MNHEY and CDR2 SMNVEV (reference sequence). This CDR3 is built from 18 residues. This CDR3 reads CASSLSAASGPGANVLTF. The CDR3 DNA is TGTGCCAGCAGTTTATCGGCGGCTAGCGGTCCTGGGGCCAACGTCCTGACTTTC.